The sequence of this T cell receptor beta chain was determined in a study of immune evolution from preneoplasia to lung adenocarcinoma. Study-level background: HLA loss of heterozygosity: 7% AIS, about 15% MIA, more than 25% ADC, none AAH. Findings of the study overall: Compared with EGFR-mutant or double wild-type lesions, KRAS-mutant nodules were more clonal. Normal lung had highest clonality; later lesions appeared denser, more diverse.

Histologic diagnosis was independently verified by two lung pathologists. Germline loops: CDR1 SGHTA, CDR2 FQGTGA. V was shortened by 5 bases and J by 1 base, with 11 bases between the two germline ends. The CDR3 contains 15 residues. Turning to this clone: Its antigen is not known.

This table comes from immunoSEQ multiplex PCR, and its TCRdb copy is limited to in-frame clones, with some not included. The sample shows more than 12,000 clones, more than 75% of them seen only once. This chain links TRBV7-3 with TRBJ2-2, with D perhaps TRBD1 (6 bases). Sample: FFPE minimally invasive lung adenocarcinoma tissue. This sequence was found in a person aged 60-79 years with lung adenocarcinoma. The chain's CDR3 is CASSQGHRNTGELFF. In nucleotides, the CDR3 is TGTGCCAGCAGCCAGGGACACCGGAACACCGGGGAGCTGTTTTTT.